This TCR beta chain was observed in a study of blood T cell repertoires in COVID-19. Study as a whole: From T cells, B-cell-depleted T cells, or PBMCs came the material, which was cDNA or gDNA.

The CDR3 totals 13 residues. The V gene lost 4 bases and the J gene lost 2 bases, with 8 bases spanning the gap. The germline CDR1 and CDR2 sequences are SGHNT and YYREEE (reference sequence). Participant age was roughly 18 to 89 years, and participants resided in approximately 24 US areas. Categorization into cohorts depended on clinical history that participants reported. In the source study's methods: How many nucleated cells were present was estimated from reference gene primer amplification. The method was immunoSEQ multiplex PCR; TCRdb's version includes in-frame clones alone and lacks a portion of them. D and trimming come from the DNA, and the V and J calls and clone size come from that table. The sample records approximately 250,000 clones, just under 85% being singletons. This clone was detected once.

V usage is TRBV5-4 and J usage is TRBJ2-3; no reliable D call. The TCR was taken from a man in his forties who had recovered from COVID-19. Material: PBMCs or T cells enriched from blood (not recorded which). The CDR3 loop is CASSLQSTDTQYF. CDR3 DNA: TGTGCCAGCAGCCTTCAGTCCACAGATACGCAGTATTTT.